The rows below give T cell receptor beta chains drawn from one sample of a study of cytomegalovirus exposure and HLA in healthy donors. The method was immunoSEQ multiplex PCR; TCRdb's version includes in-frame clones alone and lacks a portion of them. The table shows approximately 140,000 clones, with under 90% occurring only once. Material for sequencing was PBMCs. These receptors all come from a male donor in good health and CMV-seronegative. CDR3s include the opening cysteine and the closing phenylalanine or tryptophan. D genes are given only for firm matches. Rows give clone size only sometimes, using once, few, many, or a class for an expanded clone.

CDR3aa: CASSQDLGQKQYF; CDR3nt: TGCGCCAGCAGCCAAGATCTAGGACAGAAGCAGTACTTC; d_gene: NA; abundance: NA; v_gene: TRBV4-3; j_gene: TRBJ2-7
CDR3aa: CASSLVWNTEAFF; CDR3nt: TGTGCCAGCAGCTTAGTCTGGAACACTGAAGCTTTCTTT; d_gene: NA; abundance: NA; v_gene: TRBV7-2; j_gene: TRBJ1-1
CDR3aa: CASSPARGGDEQYF; CDR3nt: TGTGCCAGCTCACCTGCAAGAGGGGGGGACGAGCAGTACTTC; d_gene: NA; abundance: NA; v_gene: TRBV18; j_gene: TRBJ2-7
CDR3aa: CASSLGLLYEQYF; CDR3nt: TGTGCCAGCAGCCTTGGGCTCCTCTACGAGCAGTACTTC; d_gene: NA; abundance: NA; v_gene: TRBV14; j_gene: TRBJ2-7
CDR3aa: CASSPTSCEQYF; CDR3nt: TGTGCCAGCAGCCCAACTAGCTGCGAGCAGTACTTC; d_gene: NA; abundance: NA; v_gene: TRBV7-2; j_gene: TRBJ2-7
CDR3aa: CASWTGEDFKQYF; CDR3nt: TGTGCCAGCTGGACGGGTGAGGACTTTAAGCAGTACTTC; d_gene: NA; abundance: NA; v_gene: TRBV6-5; j_gene: TRBJ2-7
CDR3aa: CASSLEGRKQETQYF; CDR3nt: TGTGCCAGCAGCTTAGAGGGGAGGAAACAAGAGACCCAGTACTTC; d_gene: NA; abundance: once; v_gene: TRBV11-3; j_gene: TRBJ2-5
CDR3aa: CASSVDRSRTSGRPSGANVLTF; CDR3nt: TGTGCCAGCAGCGTAGACAGGTCTAGAACTAGCGGGAGGCCCTCTGGGGCCAACGTCCTGACTTTC; d_gene: TRBD2; abundance: NA; v_gene: TRBV9; j_gene: TRBJ2-6
CDR3aa: CASSIDGEDTQYF; CDR3nt: TGTGCCAGTAGTATAGATGGAGAAGATACGCAGTATTTT; d_gene: NA; abundance: NA; v_gene: TRBV19; j_gene: TRBJ2-3
CDR3aa: CASSPVSSRNTEAFF; CDR3nt: TGTGCCAGCTCACCCGTCTCTAGTAGGAACACTGAAGCTTTCTTT; d_gene: NA; abundance: NA; v_gene: TRBV18; j_gene: TRBJ1-1
CDR3aa: CAIGDGAGGPADTQYF; CDR3nt: TGTGCCATCGGGGATGGCGCGGGAGGGCCGGCGGATACGCAGTATTTT; d_gene: TRBD2; abundance: NA; v_gene: TRBV10-3; j_gene: TRBJ2-3
CDR3aa: CASSRHNQETQYF; CDR3nt: TGTGCCAGCAGTCGCCACAATCAAGAGACCCAGTACTTC; d_gene: NA; abundance: once; v_gene: TRBV7-6; j_gene: TRBJ2-5
CDR3aa: CSVEVLRTTGEQYF; CDR3nt: TGCAGCGTTGAAGTTTTGCGGACGACTGGGGAGCAGTACTTC; d_gene: NA; abundance: NA; v_gene: TRBV29-1; j_gene: TRBJ2-5
CDR3aa: CASSQGLTVFSGQYF; CDR3nt: TGCGCCAGCAGCCAAGGCTTGACAGTATTTAGTGGGCAGTACTTC; d_gene: NA; abundance: NA; v_gene: TRBV4-1; j_gene: TRBJ2-7
CDR3aa: CASSQAFQGYFGNTIYF; CDR3nt: TGCGCCAGCAGCCAAGCTTTCCAGGGTTACTTTGGAAACACCATATATTTT; d_gene: NA; abundance: NA; v_gene: TRBV4-3; j_gene: TRBJ1-3
CDR3aa: CASSQGTARYNEQFF; CDR3nt: TGCGCCAGCAGCCAAGGAACCGCCCGGTACAATGAGCAGTTCTTC; d_gene: NA; abundance: NA; v_gene: TRBV4-3; j_gene: TRBJ2-1
CDR3aa: CAWRLTGLSFLTIF; CDR3nt: TGTGCCTGGAGGTTAACGGGACTTTCCTTTTTAACGATCTTC; d_gene: NA; abundance: NA; v_gene: TRBV30; j_gene: TRBJ2-1
CDR3aa: CSSSPHGEYTDTQYF; CDR3nt: TGTTCCAGCAGCCCTCATGGGGAGTACACAGATACGCAGTATTTT; d_gene: NA; abundance: NA; v_gene: TRBV7-9; j_gene: TRBJ2-3
CDR3aa: CSFSGRHTGELFF; CDR3nt: TGCAGCTTTTCCGGGAGGCACACCGGGGAGCTGTTTTTT; d_gene: TRBD2; abundance: NA; v_gene: TRBV29-1; j_gene: TRBJ2-2
CDR3aa: CASSYAGTGELFF; CDR3nt: TGTGCCAGCAGTTACGCGGGTACCGGGGAGCTGTTTTTT; d_gene: NA; abundance: NA; v_gene: TRBV6-5; j_gene: TRBJ2-2
CDR3aa: CASSSTGYGYTF; CDR3nt: TGTGCCAGCAGCTCCACAGGATATGGCTACACCTTC; d_gene: NA; abundance: NA; v_gene: TRBV5-4; j_gene: TRBJ1-2
CDR3aa: CASSPRQGSGNTIYF; CDR3nt: TGTGCCAGCAGTCCCCGACAGGGCTCGGGAAACACCATATATTTT; d_gene: TRBD1; abundance: NA; v_gene: TRBV27; j_gene: TRBJ1-3
CDR3aa: CASSQVLGTYNEQFF; CDR3nt: TGTGCCAGCAGCCAAGTATTGGGCACCTACAATGAGCAGTTCTTC; d_gene: NA; abundance: NA; v_gene: TRBV4-2; j_gene: TRBJ2-1
CDR3aa: CASSLRGAGGTYEQYF; CDR3nt: TGTGCCAGCAGCCTCCGGGGGGCGGGAGGGACCTACGAGCAGTACTTC; d_gene: TRBD2; abundance: once; v_gene: TRBV7-2; j_gene: TRBJ2-7
CDR3aa: CASSQQEGGVTEAFF; CDR3nt: TGCGCCAGCAGCCAACAGGAGGGAGGCGTCACTGAAGCTTTCTTT; d_gene: NA; abundance: few; v_gene: TRBV4-3; j_gene: TRBJ1-1
CDR3aa: CASSWGGNTEAFF; CDR3nt: TGTGCCAGCAGTTGGGGGGGGAACACTGAAGCTTTCTTT; d_gene: NA; abundance: NA; v_gene: TRBV27; j_gene: TRBJ1-1
CDR3aa: CASSLIREETQYF; CDR3nt: TGTGCCAGCAGCTTAATACGGGAAGAGACCCAGTACTTC; d_gene: NA; abundance: NA; v_gene: TRBV7-3; j_gene: TRBJ2-5
CDR3aa: CASSYSIGGGPQHF; CDR3nt: TGTGCCAGCAGTTACTCGATCGGGGGTGGGCCCCAGCATTTT; d_gene: NA; abundance: NA; v_gene: TRBV6-5; j_gene: TRBJ1-5
CDR3aa: CACHRGSGANVLTF; CDR3nt: TGTGCCTGCCACAGGGGTTCTGGGGCCAACGTCCTGACTTTC; d_gene: TRBD1; abundance: NA; v_gene: TRBV30; j_gene: TRBJ2-6
CDR3aa: CASSVAEELFF; CDR3nt: TGTGCCAGCAGCGTAGCAGAGGAGCTGTTTTTT; d_gene: NA; abundance: NA; v_gene: TRBV9; j_gene: TRBJ2-2
CDR3aa: CASSAAGGRETQYF; CDR3nt: TGTGCCAGCAGCGCCGCAGGGGGCCGGGAGACCCAGTACTTC; d_gene: TRBD1; abundance: few; v_gene: TRBV7-3; j_gene: TRBJ2-5
CDR3aa: CASRTSGTNTGELFF; CDR3nt: TGTGCCAGCAGAACTAGCGGGACGAACACCGGGGAGCTGTTTTTT; d_gene: TRBD2; abundance: NA; v_gene: TRBV27; j_gene: TRBJ2-2
CDR3aa: CASSPGGSGHEQYF; CDR3nt: TGCGCCAGCAGCCCTGGGGGTAGCGGGCACGAGCAGTACTTC; d_gene: TRBD2; abundance: NA; v_gene: TRBV5-1; j_gene: TRBJ2-7
CDR3aa: CAWSVGVAGATGELFF; CDR3nt: TGTGCCTGGAGTGTAGGGGTAGCGGGGGCGACCGGGGAGCTGTTTTTT; d_gene: TRBD2; abundance: NA; v_gene: TRBV30; j_gene: TRBJ2-2